This T cell receptor (beta chain) was found in a study of cytomegalovirus exposure and HLA in healthy donors. Regarding donors, all were healthy bone marrow donors. Turning to this clone: Its antigen remains unidentified.

Findings and caveats of the study: Some segments of the V type, notably TRBV6-2 and TRBV6-3, were excluded as indistinguishable.

The CDR3 length is 16 residues. The V gene end was trimmed by 3 bases and the J gene end by 3 bases; junction bases not matched to a gene: 9. Germline V gives CDR1 SGHRS, CDR2 YFSETQ. PCR involved 60 Vbeta and 13 Jbeta primers. Here immunoSEQ multiplex PCR was the method, and the copy in TCRdb shows in-frame clones only, minus some. Seen here are around 74,000 clones, roughly 74% observed once, and the top ten hold 3% to 3.5%. The V gene is TRBV5-1, the J gene TRBJ1-1; 9 bases align to TRBD1. The sequencing input was PBMCs. The sequence derives from a man in his forties in good health and CMV-seronegative. CDR3 region: CASSWRTGARDTEAFF. Written as DNA, the CDR3 is TGCGCCAGCAGCTGGAGGACAGGGGCTAGGGACACTGAAGCTTTCTTT. Complete variable domain (other parts from reference TRBV5-1 and TRBJ1-1): KAGVTQTPRYLIKTRGQQVTLSCSPISGHRSVSWYQQTPGQGLQFLFEYFSETQRNKGNFPGRFSGRQFSNSRSEMNVSTLELGDSALYLCASSWRTGARDTEAFFGQGTRLTVV.